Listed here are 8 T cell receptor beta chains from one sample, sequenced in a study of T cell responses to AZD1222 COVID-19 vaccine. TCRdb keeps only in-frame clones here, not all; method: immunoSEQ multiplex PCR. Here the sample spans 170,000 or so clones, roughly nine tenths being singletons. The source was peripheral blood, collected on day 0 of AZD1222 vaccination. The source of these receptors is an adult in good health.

In nucleotides, the CDR3 is TGTGCCAGCTCACCAAGGGTTGGCGGGGATTCCTACGAGCAGTACTTC. It encodes CASSPRVGGDSYEQYF. The V call is TRBV18, the J call TRBJ2-7; D possibly corresponds to TRBD2 (6 bases). Germline-derived CDR1 and CDR2 are KGHSH and LQKENI. The CDR3 runs 16 residues. The ends were cut back, 2 bases at V and 1 base at J, with 15 bases in the middle.

CDR3 loop: CASSRGQGSSYEQYF. In DNA, the CDR3 is TGTGCCAGCAGCCGAGGACAGGGTTCCTCCTACGAGCAGTACTTC. The rearrangement links TRBV6-2 or TRBV6-3 to TRBJ2-7; 8 bases match TRBD1. V lost 6 bases to trimming and J lost 0 bases; unmatched junction nucleotides: 7. Germline CDR1 reads MNHEY; CDR2 reads SVGEGT. There are 15 residues in the CDR3.

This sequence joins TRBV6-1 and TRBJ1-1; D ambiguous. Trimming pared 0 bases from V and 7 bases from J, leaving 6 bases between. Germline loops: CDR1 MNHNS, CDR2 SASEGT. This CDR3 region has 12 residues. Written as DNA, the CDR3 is TGTGCCAGCAGTGAAGCCCAACGTGAAGCTTTCTTT. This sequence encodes CASSEAQREAFF.

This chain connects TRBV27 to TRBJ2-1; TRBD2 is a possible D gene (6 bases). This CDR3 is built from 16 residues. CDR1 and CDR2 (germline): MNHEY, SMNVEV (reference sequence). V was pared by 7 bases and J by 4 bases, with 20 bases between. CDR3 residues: CASTLRRGSFYNEQFF. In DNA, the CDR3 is TGTGCCAGCACCCTAAGACGGGGGAGCTTTTACAATGAGCAGTTCTTC.

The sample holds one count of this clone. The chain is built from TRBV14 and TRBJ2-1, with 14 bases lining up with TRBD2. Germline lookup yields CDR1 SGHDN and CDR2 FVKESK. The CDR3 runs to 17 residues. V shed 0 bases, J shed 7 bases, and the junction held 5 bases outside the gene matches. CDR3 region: CASSQEEGLAGVNEQFF. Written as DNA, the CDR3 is TGTGCCAGCAGCCAAGAGGAGGGACTAGCGGGGGTTAATGAGCAGTTCTTC. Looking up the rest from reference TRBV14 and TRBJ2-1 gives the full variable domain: EAGVTQFPSHSVIEKGQTVTLRCDPISGHDNLYWYRRVMGKEIKFLLHFVKESKQDESGMPNNRFLAERTGGTYSTLKVQPAELEDSGVYFCASSQEEGLAGVNEQFFGPGTRLTVL.

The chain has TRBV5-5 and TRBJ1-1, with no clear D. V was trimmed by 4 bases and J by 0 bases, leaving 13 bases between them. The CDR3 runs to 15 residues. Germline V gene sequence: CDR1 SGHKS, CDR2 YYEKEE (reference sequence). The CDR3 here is CASSPEPGMNTEAFF. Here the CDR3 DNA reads TGTGCCAGCAGCCCGGAACCGGGAATGAACACTGAAGCTTTCTTT.

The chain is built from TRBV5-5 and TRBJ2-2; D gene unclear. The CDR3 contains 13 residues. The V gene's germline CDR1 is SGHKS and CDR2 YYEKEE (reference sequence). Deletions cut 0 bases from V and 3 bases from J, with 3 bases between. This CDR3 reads CASSLAHTGELFF. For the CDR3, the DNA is TGTGCCAGCAGCTTGGCCCACACCGGGGAGCTGTTTTTT.

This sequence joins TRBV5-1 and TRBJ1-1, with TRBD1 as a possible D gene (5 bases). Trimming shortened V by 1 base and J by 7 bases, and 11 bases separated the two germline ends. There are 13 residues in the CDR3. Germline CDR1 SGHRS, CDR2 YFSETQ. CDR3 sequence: CASSLTIGGEAFF. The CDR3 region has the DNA TGCGCCAGCAGCTTGACAATTGGGGGTGAAGCTTTCTTT.